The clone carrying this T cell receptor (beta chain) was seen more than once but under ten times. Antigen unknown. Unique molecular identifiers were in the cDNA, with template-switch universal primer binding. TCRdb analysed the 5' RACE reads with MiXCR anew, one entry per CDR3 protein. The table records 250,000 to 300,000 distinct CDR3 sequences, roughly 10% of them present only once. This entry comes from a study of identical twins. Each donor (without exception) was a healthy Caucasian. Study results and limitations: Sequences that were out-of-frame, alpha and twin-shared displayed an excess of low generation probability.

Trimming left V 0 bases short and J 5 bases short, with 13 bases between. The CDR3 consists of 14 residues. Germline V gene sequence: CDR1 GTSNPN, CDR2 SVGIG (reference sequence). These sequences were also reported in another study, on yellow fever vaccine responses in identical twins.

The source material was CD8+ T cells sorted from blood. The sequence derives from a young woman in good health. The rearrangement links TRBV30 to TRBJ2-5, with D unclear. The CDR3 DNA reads TGTGCCTGGAGTGTACTCGTGTCGGAGGAGACCCAGTACTTC. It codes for CAWSVLVSEETQYF. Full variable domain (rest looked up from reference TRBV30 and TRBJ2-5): SQTIHQWPATLVQPVGSPLSLECTVEGTSNPNLYWYRQAAGRGLQLLFYSVGIGQISSEVPQNLSASRPQDRQFILSSKKLLLSDSGFYLCAWSVLVSEETQYFGPGTRLLVL.